This is a list of T cell receptor beta chains from one sample in a study of shared clonotypes between healthy human individuals. Only in-frame clones appear in the TCRdb table, and some are missing; sequencing was by immunoSEQ multiplex PCR. The profile shows more than 90,000 clones, roughly two thirds of them singletons. Sequenced input: memory CD8+ T cells sorted from blood. These receptors were collected from a man younger than 40 in good health. The CDR3 runs from the conserved cysteine through the conserved F or W. Each record gives: clone size, D gene, V gene, J gene, CDR3 protein, CDR3 DNA. D genes are given only for firm matches. Clone size appears in some rows only: once, few, many, or a class for an expanded clone.

clone_size: -
d_call: -
v_call: TRBV14
j_call: TRBJ2-4
cdr3_aa: CASSEAQALAKNIQYF
cdr3_nt: TGTGCCAGCAGCGAAGCCCAGGCCTTAGCCAAAAACATTCAGTACTTC

clone_size: few
d_call: -
v_call: TRBV18
j_call: TRBJ2-7
cdr3_aa: CASSPQDRPPYEQYF
cdr3_nt: TGTGCCAGCTCACCTCAAGACAGGCCCCCCTACGAGCAGTACTTC

clone_size: -
d_call: TRBD1
v_call: TRBV28
j_call: TRBJ1-1
cdr3_aa: CASSLEGAGTEAFF
cdr3_nt: TGTGCCAGCAGTTTAGAGGGGGCTGGCACTGAAGCTTTCTTT

clone_size: -
d_call: -
v_call: TRBV4-1
j_call: TRBJ1-2
cdr3_aa: CASSQDLALGIYGYTF
cdr3_nt: TGCGCCAGCAGCCAAGATCTTGCCCTAGGAATCTATGGCTACACCTTC

clone_size: -
d_call: -
v_call: TRBV2
j_call: TRBJ2-3
cdr3_aa: CANGVGLSTDTQYF
cdr3_nt: TGTGCCAACGGGGTCGGGCTGAGCACAGATACGCAGTATTTT

clone_size: -
d_call: -
v_call: TRBV7-9
j_call: TRBJ2-2
cdr3_aa: CASSLSRQLDPNTGELFF
cdr3_nt: TGTGCCAGCAGCTTATCGAGACAACTAGACCCGAACACCGGGGAGCTGTTTTTT

clone_size: few
d_call: -
v_call: TRBV29-1
j_call: TRBJ1-1
cdr3_aa: CSVGPGNTEAFF
cdr3_nt: TGCAGCGTTGGCCCGGGGAACACTGAAGCTTTCTTT

clone_size: once
d_call: -
v_call: TRBV10-3
j_call: TRBJ1-3
cdr3_aa: CAISEFSGSGNTIYF
cdr3_nt: TGTGCCATCAGTGAGTTCTCGGGGTCTGGAAACACCATATATTTT

clone_size: many
d_call: TRBD1
v_call: TRBV6-4
j_call: TRBJ2-1
cdr3_aa: CASSEGTGGYNEQFF
cdr3_nt: TGTGCCAGCAGTGAGGGGACAGGGGGCTACAATGAGCAGTTCTTC

clone_size: many
d_call: TRBD1
v_call: TRBV30
j_call: TRBJ2-6
cdr3_aa: CAWSGTGVSGANVLTF
cdr3_nt: TGTGCCTGGAGTGGGACAGGGGTCTCTGGGGCCAACGTCCTGACTTTC

clone_size: -
d_call: -
v_call: TRBV7-9
j_call: TRBJ1-2
cdr3_aa: CASSLLEVDGYGYTF
cdr3_nt: TGTGCCAGCAGCTTGTTAGAAGTAGACGGTTATGGCTACACCTTC

clone_size: -
d_call: -
v_call: TRBV18
j_call: TRBJ1-1
cdr3_aa: CASSPDILGGGTEAFF
cdr3_nt: TGTGCCAGCTCACCAGATATTTTGGGAGGAGGCACTGAAGCTTTCTTT

clone_size: -
d_call: -
v_call: TRBV6-1
j_call: TRBJ2-3
cdr3_aa: CASSEGVGTDTQYF
cdr3_nt: TGTGCCAGCAGTGAGGGGGTTGGCACAGATACGCAGTATTTT

clone_size: -
d_call: -
v_call: TRBV28
j_call: TRBJ2-3
cdr3_aa: CASSYSRAGDTDTQYF
cdr3_nt: TGTGCCAGCAGTTACTCGAGGGCAGGAGACACAGATACGCAGTATTTT

clone_size: few
d_call: -
v_call: TRBV28
j_call: TRBJ2-7
cdr3_aa: CASSPGQNTYEQYF
cdr3_nt: TGTGCCAGCAGCCCTGGACAGAACACCTACGAGCAGTACTTC

clone_size: -
d_call: TRBD2
v_call: TRBV9
j_call: TRBJ2-7
cdr3_aa: CASNSGRAYEEQYF
cdr3_nt: TGTGCCAGCAATAGCGGGAGGGCCTATGAGGAGCAGTACTTC

clone_size: few
d_call: TRBD2
v_call: TRBV2
j_call: TRBJ2-7
cdr3_aa: CASSESGGGYEQYF
cdr3_nt: TGTGCCAGCAGTGAGAGCGGGGGGGGCTACGAGCAGTACTTC

clone_size: -
d_call: -
v_call: TRBV27
j_call: TRBJ1-1
cdr3_aa: CASSLLGWDTEAFF
cdr3_nt: TGTGCCAGCAGCCTCCTGGGGTGGGACACTGAAGCTTTCTTT

clone_size: -
d_call: -
v_call: TRBV29-1
j_call: TRBJ1-1
cdr3_aa: CSGRAGGQLNTEAFF
cdr3_nt: TGCAGCGGCAGAGCGGGTGGACAGTTGAACACTGAAGCTTTCTTT

clone_size: -
d_call: -
v_call: TRBV11-2
j_call: TRBJ2-7
cdr3_aa: CASTNLPGAESYPYF
cdr3_nt: TGTGCCAGCACCAACCTTCCAGGGGCCGAATCCTACCCTTACTTC

clone_size: -
d_call: TRBD1
v_call: TRBV5-4
j_call: TRBJ1-5
cdr3_aa: CASNSFPRGPRSNQPQHF
cdr3_nt: TGTGCCAGCAACAGTTTTCCGAGGGGGCCGCGGAGCAATCAGCCCCAGCATTTT

clone_size: -
d_call: -
v_call: TRBV9
j_call: TRBJ2-4
cdr3_aa: CASSVEGHDGDIQYF
cdr3_nt: TGTGCCAGCAGCGTAGAGGGCCACGATGGGGACATTCAGTACTTC

clone_size: -
d_call: -
v_call: TRBV30
j_call: TRBJ2-2
cdr3_aa: CAWSVYRGGELFF
cdr3_nt: TGTGCCTGGAGTGTATATCGGGGCGGGGAGCTGTTTTTT

clone_size: -
d_call: -
v_call: TRBV5-6
j_call: TRBJ2-4
cdr3_aa: CASSLGTIAKNIQYF
cdr3_nt: TGTGCCAGCAGCTTGGGCACAATAGCCAAAAACATTCAGTACTTC

clone_size: -
d_call: TRBD2
v_call: TRBV19
j_call: TRBJ2-1
cdr3_aa: CASSVTSRVHNEQFF
cdr3_nt: TGTGCCAGTAGTGTGACTAGCCGCGTACACAATGAGCAGTTCTTC

clone_size: -
d_call: -
v_call: TRBV6-1
j_call: TRBJ1-3
cdr3_aa: CASSGGGAGNTIYF
cdr3_nt: TGTGCCAGCAGCGGGGGAGGTGCAGGAAACACCATATATTTT

clone_size: -
d_call: TRBD1
v_call: TRBV28
j_call: TRBJ1-4
cdr3_aa: CASSTGTGKEKLFF
cdr3_nt: TGTGCCAGCAGTACCGGGACAGGGAAGGAAAAACTGTTTTTT

clone_size: -
d_call: TRBD2
v_call: TRBV7-6
j_call: TRBJ2-3
cdr3_aa: CASSSRTSGSATDTQYF
cdr3_nt: TGTGCCAGCAGCTCTCGGACTAGCGGGAGCGCCACAGATACGCAGTATTTT

clone_size: -
d_call: -
v_call: TRBV6-1
j_call: TRBJ2-7
cdr3_aa: CASSEVTGSSEQYF
cdr3_nt: TGTGCCAGCAGTGAAGTAACAGGGAGTAGCGAGCAGTACTTC

clone_size: many
d_call: -
v_call: TRBV6-1
j_call: TRBJ2-1
cdr3_aa: CASELGAYNEQFF
cdr3_nt: TGTGCCAGTGAACTAGGCGCCTACAATGAGCAGTTCTTC

clone_size: -
d_call: TRBD2
v_call: TRBV19
j_call: TRBJ2-3
cdr3_aa: CASSIGTTAPSTDTQYF
cdr3_nt: TGTGCCAGTAGTATTGGGACTACAGCACCTAGCACAGATACGCAGTATTTT

clone_size: -
d_call: -
v_call: TRBV6-1
j_call: TRBJ2-2
cdr3_aa: CASSGGTLGTGELFF
cdr3_nt: TGTGCCAGCAGTGGGGGGACCCTCGGGACCGGGGAGCTGTTTTTT

clone_size: once
d_call: -
v_call: TRBV5-1
j_call: TRBJ2-7
cdr3_aa: CASSRTATYEQYF
cdr3_nt: TGCGCCAGCAGCCGGACAGCTACCTACGAGCAGTACTTC

clone_size: -
d_call: TRBD2
v_call: TRBV15
j_call: TRBJ2-5
cdr3_aa: CATSRELAGRTRETQYF
cdr3_nt: TGTGCCACCAGCAGAGAACTAGCGGGAAGAACTCGAGAGACCCAGTACTTC

clone_size: few
d_call: TRBD2
v_call: TRBV30
j_call: TRBJ2-6
cdr3_aa: CAWSREAGANVLTF
cdr3_nt: TGTGCCTGGAGTCGGGAGGCGGGGGCCAACGTCCTGACTTTC

clone_size: -
d_call: -
v_call: TRBV6-1
j_call: TRBJ2-3
cdr3_aa: CASSELGWGSTDTQYF
cdr3_nt: TGTGCCAGCAGTGAATTAGGATGGGGGTCTACAGATACGCAGTATTTT

clone_size: -
d_call: -
v_call: TRBV28
j_call: TRBJ2-7
cdr3_aa: CASGQVRKQYF
cdr3_nt: TGTGCCAGCGGTCAGGTTCGCAAGCAGTACTTC

clone_size: once
d_call: -
v_call: TRBV4-3
j_call: TRBJ2-3
cdr3_aa: CASSQGMGGPTDTQYF
cdr3_nt: TGCGCCAGCAGCCAGGGAATGGGTGGCCCCACAGATACGCAGTATTTT

clone_size: -
d_call: -
v_call: TRBV5-1
j_call: TRBJ2-7
cdr3_aa: CASSLGTDSYEQYF
cdr3_nt: TGCGCCAGCAGCTTAGGGACCGACAGCTACGAGCAGTACTTC

clone_size: -
d_call: -
v_call: TRBV28
j_call: TRBJ1-5
cdr3_aa: CASSFPWEGNQPQHF
cdr3_nt: TGTGCCAGCAGTTTTCCGTGGGAAGGCAATCAGCCCCAGCATTTT

clone_size: -
d_call: -
v_call: TRBV21-1
j_call: TRBJ2-5
cdr3_aa: CASSKSGTGCQETQYF
cdr3_nt: TGTGCCAGCAGCAAGTCCGGGACAGGGTGCCAAGAGACCCAGTACTTC

clone_size: -
d_call: TRBD1
v_call: TRBV6-5
j_call: TRBJ1-4
cdr3_aa: CASSYAGGEKLFF
cdr3_nt: TGTGCCAGCAGTTACGCAGGGGGTGAAAAACTGTTTTTT